This TCR beta chain was captured by sequencing in a study of blood T cell repertoires in COVID-19 (TCRdb year 2020). Regarding the study in general: The collaborator samples originated in the United States, Italy and Spain and spanned the acute and convalescent phases of COVID-19. The material from the prospective study consisted of cDNA or gDNA derived from T cells, B-cell-depleted T cells, or PBMCs. Subjects who had been exposed to COVID-19, were actively infected with it, or had recovered from it provided the deeply sampled blood TCRbeta repertoires that made up the dataset. The repertoires were released in a freely available public database intended as a resource for research on the immune response to SARS-CoV-2. Samples were obtained from the ongoing ImmuneRACE study (first 160 participants) and from about 1,300 subjects provided by 6 global collaborators. Nearly every sample came with metadata listing a de-identified subject ID, COVID-19 status, age in years and sex. Where available, HLA class I and class II types were taken from metadata supplied by the sample provider and were not determined by assay-based typing.

The investigation overall reported the following: The quantity of clinical and demographic metadata differed by source and by participant and was supplied without curation.

In regard to this clone: Its antigen is unknown. No per-base quality is available; no much larger clone lies one base away.

The germline V end is reduced by 8 bases and the J end by 3 bases; junction bases left unmatched: 0. The CDR3, from cysteine to phenylalanine, totals 11 residues. Solely the CDR3 DNA is kept, with 33 bases framed from the first base. Looking up the germline V gene yields CDR1 SNHLY and CDR2 FYNNEI. TCRbeta CDR3 regions were amplified from genomic DNA using the immunoSEQ Assay, a bias-controlled multiplex PCR. On the authors' methods: The number of nucleated cells in each sample was estimated from the amplification of reference gene primers within the assay. To quantify the absolute abundance of each unique TCRbeta CDR3 rearrangement, sequence reads were collapsed and filtered. For each sample, productive Simpson clonality was calculated as the square root of Simpson's diversity index across productive rearrangements. TCRdb limited this immuneACCESS table to in-frame rearrangements with V and J called. A share of clones is missing; checked studies link under half to unresolved V genes, and the rest is unexplained. That table supplies the V and J calls and clone size; D and trimming were determined from the DNA. Counted in this sample were approximately 150,000 clones; over 70% of them appeared once. Of the sample, 3% to 4.5% falls within the top ten clones.

A second Seattle source provided samples from volunteer blood donors who had recovered from COVID-19. Each collaborating institution followed its own protocols to collect whole blood in K2EDTA tubes. Collaborator samples were shipped for TCRbeta analysis as frozen whole blood, isolated PBMCs, or DNA extracted from either sample type. This chain is built from TRBV2 and TRBJ2-5; TRBD2 aligns with 7 central bases. This TCR derives from a man aged 65-85 years who had recovered from COVID-19. The sequencing input was peripheral blood. The base sequence is TGTGCCAGCCTAGCGGAAGAGACCCAGTACTTC. The translation is CASLAEETQYF.